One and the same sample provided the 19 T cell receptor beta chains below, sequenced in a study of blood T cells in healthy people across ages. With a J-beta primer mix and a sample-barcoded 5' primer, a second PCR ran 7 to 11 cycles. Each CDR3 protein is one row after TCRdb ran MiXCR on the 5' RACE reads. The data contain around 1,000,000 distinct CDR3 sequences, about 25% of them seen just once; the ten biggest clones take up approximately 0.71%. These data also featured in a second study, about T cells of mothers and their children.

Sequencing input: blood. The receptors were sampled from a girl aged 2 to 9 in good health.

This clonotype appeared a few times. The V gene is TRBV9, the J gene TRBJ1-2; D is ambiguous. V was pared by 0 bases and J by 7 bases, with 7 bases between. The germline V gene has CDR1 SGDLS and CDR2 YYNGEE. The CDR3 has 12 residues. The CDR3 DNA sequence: TGTGCCAGCAGCGTAGCAGGAAGTGGCTACACCTTC. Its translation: CASSVAGSGYTF.

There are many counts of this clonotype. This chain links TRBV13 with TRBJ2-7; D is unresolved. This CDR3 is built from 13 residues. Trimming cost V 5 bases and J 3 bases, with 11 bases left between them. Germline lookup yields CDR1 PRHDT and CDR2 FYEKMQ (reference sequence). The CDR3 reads CASSPGRVYEQYF. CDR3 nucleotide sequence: TGTGCCAGCAGCCCTGGTCGGGTCTACGAGCAGTACTTC.

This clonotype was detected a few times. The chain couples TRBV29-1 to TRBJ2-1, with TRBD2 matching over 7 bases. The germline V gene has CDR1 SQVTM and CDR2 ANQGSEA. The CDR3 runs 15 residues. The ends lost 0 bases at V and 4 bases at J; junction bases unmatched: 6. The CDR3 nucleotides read TGCAGCGTTGAAGATGGACTAGTGGAGTACAATGAGCAGTTCTTC. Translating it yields CSVEDGLVEYNEQFF.

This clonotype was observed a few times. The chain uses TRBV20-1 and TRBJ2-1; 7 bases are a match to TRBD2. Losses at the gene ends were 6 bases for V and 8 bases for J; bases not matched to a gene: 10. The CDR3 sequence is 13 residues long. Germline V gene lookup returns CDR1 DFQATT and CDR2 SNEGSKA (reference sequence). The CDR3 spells CSAPRGLGDEQFF. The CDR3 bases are TGCAGTGCCCCTCGCGGACTAGGCGATGAGCAGTTCTTC.

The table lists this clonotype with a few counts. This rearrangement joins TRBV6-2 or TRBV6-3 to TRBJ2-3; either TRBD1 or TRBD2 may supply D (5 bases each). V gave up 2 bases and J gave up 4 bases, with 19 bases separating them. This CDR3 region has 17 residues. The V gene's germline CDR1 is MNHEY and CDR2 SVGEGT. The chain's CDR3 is CASSYPALMGVPDTQYF. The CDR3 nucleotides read TGTGCCAGCAGTTACCCGGCTCTGATGGGGGTGCCAGATACGCAGTATTTT.

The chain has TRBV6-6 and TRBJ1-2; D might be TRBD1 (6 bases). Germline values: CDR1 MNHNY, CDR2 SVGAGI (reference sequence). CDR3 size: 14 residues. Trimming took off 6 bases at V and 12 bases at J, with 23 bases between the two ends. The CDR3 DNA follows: TGTGCCAGCAGCCACCCGGGGGGGCCGCACGTCGACACCTTC. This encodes CASSHPGGPHVDTF.

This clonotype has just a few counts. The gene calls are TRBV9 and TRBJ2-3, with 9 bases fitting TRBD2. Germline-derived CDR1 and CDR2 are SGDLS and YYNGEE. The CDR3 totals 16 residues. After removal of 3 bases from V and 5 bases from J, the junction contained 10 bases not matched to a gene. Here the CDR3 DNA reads TGTGCCAGCAGCGACGATCTAGCGGGGCAAGAAGATACGCAGTATTTT. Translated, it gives CASSDDLAGQEDTQYF.

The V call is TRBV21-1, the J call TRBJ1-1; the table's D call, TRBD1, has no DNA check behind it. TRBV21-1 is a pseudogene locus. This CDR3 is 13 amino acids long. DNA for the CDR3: TGTGCCCTTAAGGGGGCTTGGGACACTGAAGCTTTCTTT. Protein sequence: CALKGAWDTEAFF.

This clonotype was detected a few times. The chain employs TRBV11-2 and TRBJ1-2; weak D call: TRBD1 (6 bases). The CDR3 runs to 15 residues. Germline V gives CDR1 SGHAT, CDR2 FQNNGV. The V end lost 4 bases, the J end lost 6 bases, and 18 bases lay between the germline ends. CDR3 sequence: CASSSVQDSYHGYTF. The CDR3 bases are TGTGCCAGCAGCTCCGTCCAGGACAGTTATCATGGCTACACCTTC.

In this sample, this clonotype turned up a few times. The CDR3 bases are TGTGCCAGCCGACCTAGCGGGGTGACTAATGAGCAGTTCTTC. It translates to CASRPSGVTNEQFF. The rearrangement joins TRBV7-8 to TRBJ2-7; 9 bases match TRBD2. TRBJ2-1 explains the end of the DNA better; the J call may be wrong. Germline V CDR1 and CDR2: SGHVS, FQNEAQ. The CDR3 length is 14 residues.

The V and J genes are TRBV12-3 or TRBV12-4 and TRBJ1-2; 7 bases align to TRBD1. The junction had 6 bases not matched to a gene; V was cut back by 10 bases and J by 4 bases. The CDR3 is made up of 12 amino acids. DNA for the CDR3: TGTGCCACGGGACAGATGTCCTATGGCTACACCTTC. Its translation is CATGQMSYGYTF.

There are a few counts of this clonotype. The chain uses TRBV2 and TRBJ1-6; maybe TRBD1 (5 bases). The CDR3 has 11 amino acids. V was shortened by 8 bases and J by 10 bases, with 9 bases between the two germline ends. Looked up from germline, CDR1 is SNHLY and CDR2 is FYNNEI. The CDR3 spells CASGGGSPLHF. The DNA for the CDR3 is TGTGCCAGCGGGGGGGGGTCACCCCTCCACTTT.

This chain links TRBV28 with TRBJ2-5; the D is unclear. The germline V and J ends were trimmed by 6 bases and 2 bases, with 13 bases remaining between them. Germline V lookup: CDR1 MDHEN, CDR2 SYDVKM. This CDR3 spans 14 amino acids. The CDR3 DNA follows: TGTGCCAGCAGAAAGGGCCTCTTACAAGAGACCCAGTACTTC. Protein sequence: CASRKGLLQETQYF.

The CDR3, as DNA: TGTGCCAGCAGTTTTCTTTTTGGGAATCCCTCTGGAAACACCATATATTTT. Protein: CASSFLFGNPSGNTIYF. The gene calls are TRBV28 and TRBJ1-3; D is unclear. This CDR3 contains 17 residues. The V gene lost 3 bases and the J gene lost 0 bases, with 15 bases spanning the gap. Germline V gene data show CDR1 as MDHEN and CDR2 as SYDVKM. The full variable domain, in which reference TRBV28 and TRBJ1-3 provide the parts outside the CDR3, is DVKVTQSSRYLVKRTGEKVFLECVQDMDHENMFWYRQDPGLGLRLIYFSYDVKMKEKGDIPEGYSVSREKKERFSLILESASTNQTSMYLCASSFLFGNPSGNTIYFGEGSWLTVV.

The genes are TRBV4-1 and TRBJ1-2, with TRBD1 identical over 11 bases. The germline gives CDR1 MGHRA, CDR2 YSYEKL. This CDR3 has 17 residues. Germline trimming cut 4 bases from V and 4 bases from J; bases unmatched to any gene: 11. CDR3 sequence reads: CASSPTPLGQGAYGYTF. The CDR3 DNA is TGCGCCAGCAGCCCTACCCCACTTGGACAGGGGGCCTATGGCTACACCTTC.

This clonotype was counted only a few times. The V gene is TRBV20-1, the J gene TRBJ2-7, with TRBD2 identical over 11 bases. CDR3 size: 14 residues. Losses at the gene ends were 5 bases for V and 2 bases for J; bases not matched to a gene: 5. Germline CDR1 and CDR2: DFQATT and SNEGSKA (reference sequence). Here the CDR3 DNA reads TGCAGTGCTGAGACTAGCGGGGCCACCTACGAGCAGTACTTC. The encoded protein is CSAETSGATYEQYF.

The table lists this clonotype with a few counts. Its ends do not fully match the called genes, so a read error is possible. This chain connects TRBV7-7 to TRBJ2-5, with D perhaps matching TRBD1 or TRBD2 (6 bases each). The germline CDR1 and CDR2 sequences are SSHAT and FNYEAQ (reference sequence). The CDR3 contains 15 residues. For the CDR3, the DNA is TGTGCTAGCAGCTTCCTCCCGGGGGCTACAGAGACCCAGTACTTC. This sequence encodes CASSFLPGATETQYF.

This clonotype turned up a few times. The CDR3 nucleotides read TGCAGCGTGGACAGGGGTGTTACAGATACGCAGTATTTT. Encoded protein: CSVDRGVTDTQYF. The rearrangement uses TRBV29-1 and TRBJ2-3, with TRBD1 identical over 9 bases. CDR1 and CDR2 (germline): SQVTM, ANQGSEA. The CDR3 sequence is 13 residues long. J was trimmed by 3 bases and V by 6 bases; bases with no gene match: 4.

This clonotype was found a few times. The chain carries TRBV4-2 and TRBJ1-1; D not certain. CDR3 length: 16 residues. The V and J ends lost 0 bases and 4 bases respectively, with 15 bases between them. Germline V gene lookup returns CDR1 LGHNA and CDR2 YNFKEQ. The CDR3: CASSQESTDIFTEAFF. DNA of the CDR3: TGTGCCAGCAGCCAAGAATCTACAGACATTTTCACTGAAGCTTTCTTT.